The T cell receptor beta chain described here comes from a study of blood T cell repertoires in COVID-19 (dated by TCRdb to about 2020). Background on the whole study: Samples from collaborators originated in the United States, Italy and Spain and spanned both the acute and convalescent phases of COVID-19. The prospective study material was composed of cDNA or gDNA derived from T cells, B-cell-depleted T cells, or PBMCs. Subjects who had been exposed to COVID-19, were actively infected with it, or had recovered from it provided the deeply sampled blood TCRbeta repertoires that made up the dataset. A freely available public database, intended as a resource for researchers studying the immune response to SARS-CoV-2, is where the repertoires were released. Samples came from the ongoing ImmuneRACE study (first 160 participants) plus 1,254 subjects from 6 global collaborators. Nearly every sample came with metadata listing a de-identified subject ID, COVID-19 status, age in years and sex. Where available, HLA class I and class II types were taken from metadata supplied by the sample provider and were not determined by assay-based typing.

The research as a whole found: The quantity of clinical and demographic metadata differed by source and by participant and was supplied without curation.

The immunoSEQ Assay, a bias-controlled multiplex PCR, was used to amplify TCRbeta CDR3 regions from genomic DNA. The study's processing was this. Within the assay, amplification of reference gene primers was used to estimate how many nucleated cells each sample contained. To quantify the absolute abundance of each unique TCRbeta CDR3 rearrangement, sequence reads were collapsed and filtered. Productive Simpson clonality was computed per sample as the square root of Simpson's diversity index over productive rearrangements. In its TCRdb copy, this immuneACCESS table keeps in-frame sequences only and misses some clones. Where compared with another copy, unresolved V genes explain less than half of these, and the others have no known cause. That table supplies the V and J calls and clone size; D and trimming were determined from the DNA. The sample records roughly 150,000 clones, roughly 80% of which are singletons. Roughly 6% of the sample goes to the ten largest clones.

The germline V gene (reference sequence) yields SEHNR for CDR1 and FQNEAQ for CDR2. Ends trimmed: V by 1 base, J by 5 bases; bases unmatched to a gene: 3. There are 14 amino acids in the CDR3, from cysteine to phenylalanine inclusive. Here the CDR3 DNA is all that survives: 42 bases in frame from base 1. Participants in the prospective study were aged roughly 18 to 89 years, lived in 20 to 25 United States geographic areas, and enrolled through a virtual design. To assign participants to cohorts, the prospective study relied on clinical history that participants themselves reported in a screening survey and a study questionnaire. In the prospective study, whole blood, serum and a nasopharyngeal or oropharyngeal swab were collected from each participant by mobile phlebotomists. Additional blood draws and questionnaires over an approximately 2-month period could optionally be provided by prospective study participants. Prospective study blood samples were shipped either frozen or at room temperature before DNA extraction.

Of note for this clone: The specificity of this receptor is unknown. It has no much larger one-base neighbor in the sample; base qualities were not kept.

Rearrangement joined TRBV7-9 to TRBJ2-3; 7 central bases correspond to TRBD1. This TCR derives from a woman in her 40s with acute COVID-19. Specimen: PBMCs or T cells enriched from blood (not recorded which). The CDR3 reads CASSLEGAGDTQYF. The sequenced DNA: TGTGCCAGCAGCTTAGAGGGGGCAGGAGATACGCAGTATTTT.